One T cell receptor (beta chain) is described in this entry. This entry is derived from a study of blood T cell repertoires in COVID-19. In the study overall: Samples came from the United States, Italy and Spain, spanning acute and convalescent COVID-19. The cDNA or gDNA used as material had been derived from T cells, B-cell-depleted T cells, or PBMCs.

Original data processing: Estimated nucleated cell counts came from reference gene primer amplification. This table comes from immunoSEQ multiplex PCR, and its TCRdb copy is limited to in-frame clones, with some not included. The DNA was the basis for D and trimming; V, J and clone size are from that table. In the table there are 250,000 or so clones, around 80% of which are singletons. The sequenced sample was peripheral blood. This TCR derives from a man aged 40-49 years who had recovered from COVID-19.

Written as DNA, the CDR3 is TGTGCCAGCAGTTATAGACTAGCGGACTCGCGCGAGCAGTACTTC. This codes for CASSYRLADSREQYF. This chain connects TRBV5-4 to TRBJ2-7; 9 bases agree with TRBD2. The CDR3 runs to 15 residues. V was clipped by 5 bases and J by 6 bases; unmatched bases: 12. Germline V gene sequence: CDR1 SGHNT, CDR2 YYREEE (reference sequence).